The 20 T cell receptor beta chains listed next were all sequenced from one sample in a study of T cells in localized non-small cell lung cancer (dated by TCRdb to between 2020 and 2021). The method was the immunoSEQ multiplex PCR assay. TCRdb mirrors the immuneACCESS table, restricted to in-frame sequences. Some clones are absent from its copies; in checked studies, under half trace to an unresolved V gene, and the reason for the others is unknown. This sample holds about 82,000 clones; less than 85% were observed only once. Roughly 19% of the sample goes to the ten largest clones. The specimen comprised PBMCs, sampled before any cancer treatment. The receptors were gathered from a man between 40 and 75 years old with stage II squamous cell lung carcinoma.

This chain links TRBV18 with TRBJ1-6, with D tentatively TRBD1 (5 bases). The CDR3 is made up of 17 amino acids. Trimming left V 3 bases short and J 4 bases short, with 16 bases between. From germline, CDR1 is KGHSH and CDR2 LQKENI. CDR3: CASSPTGGSTYNSPLHF. Here the CDR3 DNA reads TGTGCCAGCTCACCCACCGGGGGGAGCACATATAATTCACCCCTCCACTTT.

The J gene is TRBJ1-5, the V gene TRBV9; weak D call: TRBD1 (6 bases). This CDR3 is 15 amino acids long. Germline values: CDR1 SGDLS, CDR2 YYNGEE. V dropped 2 bases and J dropped 2 bases, with 11 bases sitting between them. CDR3 DNA sequence: TGTGCCAGCAGCGTGGGGGGCCACGGCAATCAGCCCCAGCATTTT. Translated: CASSVGGHGNQPQHF. The whole variable domain, remainder taken from reference TRBV9 and TRBJ1-5, is DSGVTQTPKHLITATGQRVTLRCSPRSGDLSVYWYQQSLDQGLQFLIQYYNGEERAKGNILERFSAQQFPDLHSELNLSSLELGDSALYFCASSVGGHGNQPQHFGDGTRLSIL.

A remark on this clone: The junction and the germline gene differ at one end; a read error may be behind it. The chain joins TRBV10-3 to TRBJ2-1; D possibly corresponds to TRBD2 (6 bases). The V gene's germline CDR1 is ENHRY and CDR2 SYGVKD. The CDR3 is made up of 17 amino acids. The CDR3 loop is CAISQSSPGATYNEQFF. The CDR3 DNA sequence: TGTGCCATCAGTCAGTCCTCCCCGGGAGCTACCTACAATGAGCAGTTCTTC.

The V and J genes are TRBV19 and TRBJ1-6; 7 bases align to TRBD1. V was clipped by 5 bases and J by 7 bases; unmatched bases: 5. The CDR3 has 14 residues. CDR1 is LNHDA and CDR2 is SQIVND in the germline V gene (reference sequence). CDR3 sequence (DNA): TGTGCCAGTAGTCTCGGGACAGAGAATTCACCCCTCCACTTT. Translating it yields CASSLGTENSPLHF.

The V and J genes are TRBV4-1 and TRBJ1-5; D is unresolved. V was clipped by 4 bases and J by 4 bases, with 11 bases between them. The CDR3 spans 14 residues. CDR1 is MGHRA and CDR2 is YSYEKL in the germline V gene. This CDR3 reads CASSPPGPNQPQHF. Written as DNA, the CDR3 is TGCGCCAGCAGCCCACCGGGCCCGAATCAGCCCCAGCATTTT.

The J gene is TRBJ1-4, the V gene TRBV7-3; no clear D gene. Germline CDR1 and CDR2: SGHTA and FQGTGA. The V and J ends lost 4 bases and 13 bases respectively, with 10 bases between them. The CDR3 covers 11 residues. The CDR3: CASSSPGPLFF. CDR3 sequence (DNA): TGTGCCAGCAGCTCCCCCGGACCACTGTTTTTT.

The chain carries TRBV6-6 and TRBJ1-2; possibly TRBD1 for D (5 bases). CDR1 is MNHNY, CDR2 SVGAGI, per germline (reference sequence). The CDR3 is 14 residues long. The germline V and J ends were trimmed by 4 bases and 1 base, with 10 bases remaining between them. In DNA, the CDR3 is TGTGCCAGCAGTTCCAGGGTCATTAACTATGGCTACACCTTC. Its protein product is CASSSRVINYGYTF.

This chain connects TRBV28 to TRBJ1-2; D gene ambiguous. The CDR3 is made up of 13 amino acids. Germline V gene data show CDR1 as MDHEN and CDR2 as SYDVKM. V lost 9 bases and J lost 3, with 14 bases in between. The CDR3 DNA is TGTGCCAGTTCCCGAGAGGCTTACTATGGCTACACCTTC. Its translation: CASSREAYYGYTF.

This sequence joins TRBV5-1 and TRBJ2-6; 8 bases align to TRBD2. Germline CDR1 reads SGHRS; CDR2 reads YFSETQ. The CDR3 has 16 amino acids. V was clipped by 4 bases and J by 0 bases; unmatched bases: 3. CDR3 loop: CASSLAGGSGANVLTF. Here the CDR3 DNA reads TGCGCCAGCAGCCTGGCGGGGGGCTCTGGGGCCAACGTCCTGACTTTC.

The chain couples TRBV29-1 to TRBJ2-7; D is undetermined. Per the germline V gene, CDR1 is SQVTM and CDR2 is ANQGSEA. The V and J ends lost 4 bases and 4 bases respectively, with 8 bases between them. This CDR3 comprises 11 residues. The CDR3 here is CSVASGYEQYF. The CDR3 DNA follows: TGCAGCGTTGCGTCCGGGTACGAGCAGTACTTC.

This sequence joins TRBV25-1 and TRBJ2-7; D ambiguous. The CDR3 is made up of 14 amino acids. V lost 5 bases, J lost 4 bases, and 15 bases lay in between. Germline values: CDR1 MGHDK, CDR2 SYGVNS. CDR3 residues: CASSPPFGVYEQYF. As DNA, the CDR3 is TGTGCCAGCAGTCCCCCCTTTGGAGTATACGAGCAGTACTTC.

This clone is classed as medium-sized. The chain couples TRBV30 to TRBJ2-1; D is unclear. The germline V and J ends were trimmed by 4 bases and 5 bases, with 6 bases remaining between them. Germline assignment: CDR1 GTSNPN and CDR2 SVGIG (reference sequence). The CDR3 extends over 11 amino acids. CDR3 nucleotide sequence: TGTGCCTGGACGGATAACAATGAGCAGTTCTTC. This codes for CAWTDNNEQFF.

V is TRBV6-6 and J is TRBJ2-1, with 9 bases lining up with TRBD2. Germline assignment: CDR1 MNHNY and CDR2 SVGAGI (reference sequence). V shed 2 bases and J 7 bases; nucleotides not matched to a gene: 3. The CDR3 length is 14 residues. In nucleotides, the CDR3 is TGTGCCAGCAGTTACGGGACTAGCAGGAATGAGCAGTTCTTC. Translated: CASSYGTSRNEQFF.

Only a few counts were recorded for this clone. The rearrangement links TRBV4-1 to TRBJ2-7, with TRBD2 matching 8 bases. Trimming at V came to 2 bases and at J to 7 bases, leaving 4 bases not matched to a gene. The germline V gene has CDR1 MGHRA and CDR2 YSYEKL. CDR3 length: 13 residues. DNA for the CDR3: TGCGCCAGCAGCCAAAGAACGGGGGGGGAGCAGTACTTC. Protein product: CASSQRTGGEQYF.

The chain couples TRBV6-1 to TRBJ1-1, with a tentative D call TRBD1 (5 bases). Germline V CDR1 and CDR2: MNHNS, SASEGT. CDR3 length: 15 amino acids. The V end was cut by 5 bases, the J end by 4 bases, with 17 bases between. CDR3 nucleotides: TGTGCCAGCAGTCCGGGACGGTGGGACGGCACTGAAGCTTTCTTT. It specifies CASSPGRWDGTEAFF.

V is TRBV7-2 and J is TRBJ1-1, with D perhaps TRBD1 (6 bases). Trimming took off 5 bases at V and 4 bases at J, with 11 bases between the two ends. From germline, CDR1 is SGHTA and CDR2 FQGNSA. CDR3 length: 13 residues. CDR3 DNA: TGTGCCAGCAGCCCGGGGGGGCGCACTGAAGCTTTCTTT. This sequence encodes CASSPGGRTEAFF.

The chain joins TRBV28 to TRBJ2-7, with 11 bases fitting TRBD2. This CDR3 spans 15 amino acids. Trimming at V came to 6 bases and at J to 3 bases, leaving 7 bases not matched to a gene. CDR1 MDHEN and CDR2 SYDVKM come from the germline V gene. CDR3 bases: TGTGCCAGCAGACCCGGGACTAGCGGCAACTACGAGCAGTACTTC. It encodes CASRPGTSGNYEQYF.

The rearrangement links TRBV6-1 to TRBJ1-6; 9 bases line up with TRBD1. CDR1 and CDR2 from the germline V gene are MNHNS and SASEGT. The length of the CDR3 is 16 residues. With 2 bases clipped from V and 4 bases from J, the junction kept 3 bases outside the gene matches. The CDR3 region has the DNA TGTGCCAGCAGTGAAATGGGGACAGGGTATAATTCACCCCTCCACTTT. It yields the protein CASSEMGTGYNSPLHF.

This clone was counted a few times. V usage is TRBV4-3 and J usage is TRBJ2-3; D remains unclear. Trimming cost V 2 bases and J 2 bases, with 20 bases left between them. In germline, CDR1 is LGHNA, CDR2 YSLEER. The CDR3 extends over 18 amino acids. CDR3 bases: TGCGCCAGCAGCCAACTCCCCCCGGGTGGCGGATTCACAGATACGCAGTATTTT. It encodes CASSQLPPGGGFTDTQYF.

The V gene is TRBV4-1, the J gene TRBJ1-5; D possibly corresponds to TRBD1 (6 bases). Trimming cost V 5 bases and J 1 base, with 9 bases left between them. In germline, CDR1 is MGHRA, CDR2 YSYEKL. The CDR3 runs to 14 residues. For the CDR3, the DNA is TGCGCCAGCAGCTACGACAGGAGCAATCAGCCCCAGCATTTT. Protein sequence: CASSYDRSNQPQHF.